This TCR beta chain was sequenced for a study of immune evolution from preneoplasia to lung adenocarcinoma. Sequencing was performed with immunoSEQ multiplex PCR; in TCRdb, only in-frame clones are kept and a portion is missing. The sample shows roughly 5,300 clones, 70% to 75% of them seen only once. Regarding the study as a whole: Normal lung had highest clonality; later lesions appeared denser, more diverse. Normal lung had the highest top T cell clone frequencies.

On this clone: Its target is unknown.

Between about 2014 and 2018, patients underwent resection in Japan or China. The V end was cut by 1 base, the J end by 2 bases, with 15 bases between. The CDR3 runs 17 residues. Germline assignment: CDR1 SEHNR and CDR2 FQNEAQ (reference sequence). The sequenced sample consisted of FFPE lung adenocarcinoma in situ tissue. This TCR derives from a person aged 60-79 years with lung adenocarcinoma. The V call is TRBV7-9, the J call TRBJ1-5; no reliable D call. The CDR3 region has the DNA TGTGCCAGCAGCTTAGTTATAGGAGGAGTCGGCAATCAGCCCCAGCATTTT. This gives the protein CASSLVIGGVGNQPQHF.